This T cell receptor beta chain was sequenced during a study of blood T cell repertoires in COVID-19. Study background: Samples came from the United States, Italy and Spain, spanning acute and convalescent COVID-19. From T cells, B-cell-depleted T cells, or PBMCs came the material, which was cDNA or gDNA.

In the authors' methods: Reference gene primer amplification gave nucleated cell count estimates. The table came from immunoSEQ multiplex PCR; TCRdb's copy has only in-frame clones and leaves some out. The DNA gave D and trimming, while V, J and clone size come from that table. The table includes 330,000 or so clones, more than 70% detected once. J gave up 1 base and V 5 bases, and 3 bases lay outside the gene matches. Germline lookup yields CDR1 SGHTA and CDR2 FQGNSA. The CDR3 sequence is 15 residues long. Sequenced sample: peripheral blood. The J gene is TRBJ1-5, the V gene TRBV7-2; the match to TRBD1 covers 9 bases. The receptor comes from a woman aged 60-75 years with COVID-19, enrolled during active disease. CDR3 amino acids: CASSQGTGSNQPQHF. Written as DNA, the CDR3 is TGTGCCAGCAGCCAAGGGACAGGGAGCAATCAGCCCCAGCATTTT.